These T cell receptor beta chains were read from a single sample in a study of PD-1 blockade in classical Hodgkin lymphoma. The table came from immunoSEQ multiplex PCR; TCRdb's copy has only in-frame clones and leaves some out. The sample lists fewer than 25,000 clones, roughly 73% occurring once. Material: peripheral blood mononuclear cells (PBMCs), obtained before the second cycle of nivolumab. The receptors derive from a human donor with classical Hodgkin lymphoma. The CDR3 runs from the conserved cysteine through the conserved F or W. D genes are given only for firm matches. Size is omitted from some rows. Given values are once, few, many or a class for expanded clones.

V	D	size	J	DNA	CDR3
TRBV29-1	TRBD2	NA	TRBJ2-1	TGCAGCGTTGAAGGTAGCGGGAACTACAATGAGCAGTTCTTC	CSVEGSGNYNEQFF
TRBV6-5	TRBD2	NA	TRBJ2-1	TGTGCCAGCAGAAGGGTAACTAGCGGGGTTCATGAGCAGTTCTTC	CASRRVTSGVHEQFF
TRBV6-5	NA	NA	TRBJ2-7	TGTGCCAGCAGTGGACAGCTCCTTGACTACGAGCAGTACTTC	CASSGQLLDYEQYF
TRBV4-2	TRBD1	NA	TRBJ2-4	TGTGCCAGCAGCCAAGAATCCCAGGGGGCCCGAGGTCCTGGGAACATTCAGTACTTC	CASSQESQGARGPGNIQYF
TRBV6-5	NA	NA	TRBJ1-2	TGTGCCAGCAGTTACCAAGAGGGGTTCGGTGGCTACACCTTC	CASSYQEGFGGYTF
TRBV14	NA	NA	TRBJ1-2	TGTGCCAGCAGCCTTGGACTGCTATATGGCTACACCTTC	CASSLGLLYGYTF
TRBV5-1	NA	NA	TRBJ2-5	TGCGCCAGCAGCTTGGGTATATGGGAGACCCAGTACTTC	CASSLGIWETQYF
TRBV19	TRBD2	NA	TRBJ2-1	TGTGCCAGTAGAGGGGGTGGTAGCGGGAGCCACAATGAGCAGTTCTTC	CASRGGGSGSHNEQFF
TRBV18	NA	NA	TRBJ1-3	TGTGCCAGCTCACCCCTGAGGACCCCTGGAAACACCATATATTTT	CASSPLRTPGNTIYF
TRBV5-8	TRBD1	NA	TRBJ2-7	TGTGCCAGCAGCTTGTTGGGACAGTGGGTGTACTTC	CASSLLGQWVYF
TRBV6-5	TRBD1	medium-sized	TRBJ1-2	TGTGCCAGCAGTTACTTGACAGGGGCCTATGGCTACACCTTC	CASSYLTGAYGYTF
TRBV9	NA	NA	TRBJ2-6	TGTGCCAGCAGCGTAGGTGGGGCCAACGTCCTGACTTTC	CASSVGGANVLTF
TRBV7-2	TRBD2	NA	TRBJ2-4	TGTGCCAGCAGCGGTAGCGGGAGGGCCATAGCGTACTTC	CASSGSGRAIAYF